The 30 T cell receptor beta chains below all came from one sample that was sequenced in a study of T cell changes during pregnancy in multiple sclerosis. TCRdb's copy holds only in-frame clones and misses some; the assay was immunoSEQ multiplex PCR. The sample consists of about 50,000 clones, nearly 95% of them appearing once. Sequences were derived from CD4+ T cells from peripheral blood mononuclear cells, sampled in the second trimester of pregnancy. The receptors derive from a female donor with multiple sclerosis, enrolled in a pregnancy study.

The chain recombines TRBV15 with TRBJ1-2; the D is unclear. Germline V gene lookup returns CDR1 LNHNV and CDR2 YYDKDF (reference sequence). V dropped 0 bases and J dropped 7 bases, with 15 bases sitting between them. The CDR3 totals 15 residues. The CDR3 region has the DNA TGTGCCACCAGCAGAGATCGAGGGAGGTTGGGTGGCTACACCTTC. Translating gives CATSRDRGRLGGYTF.

V is TRBV5-4 and J is TRBJ2-1, with a weak D call TRBD2 (5 bases). The length of the CDR3 is 13 residues. V lost 1 base and J lost 8, with 10 bases in between. Germline values: CDR1 SGHNT, CDR2 YYREEE (reference sequence). CDR3 sequence: CASSLTRMDEQFF. Written as DNA, the CDR3 is TGTGCCAGCAGCTTGACTAGGATGGATGAGCAGTTCTTC.

The chain carries TRBV14 and TRBJ1-2; D not certain. The V gene's germline CDR1 is SGHDN and CDR2 FVKESK. The CDR3 covers 12 residues. Trimming cost V 0 bases and J 8 bases, with 7 bases left between them. CDR3 loop: CASSQDSWGYTF. As DNA, the CDR3 is TGTGCCAGCAGCCAAGACAGTTGGGGCTACACCTTC.

This clone occurred once. The CDR3 region has the DNA TGTGCCAGCAGCTTGGCCGGCGGAATCTACTACGAGCAGTACTTC. It codes for CASSLAGGIYYEQYF. The chain carries TRBV5-4 and TRBJ2-7; D is ambiguous. The V gene lost 0 bases and the J gene lost 3 bases, with 13 bases spanning the gap. CDR1 and CDR2 from the germline V gene are SGHNT and YYREEE (reference sequence). There are 15 residues in the CDR3.

This sequence joins TRBV5-8 and TRBJ1-4; D is undetermined. The CDR3 loop spans 14 amino acids. The V gene's germline CDR1 is SGHTS and CDR2 YDEGEE. Trimming removed 6 bases from V and 12 bases from J, with 21 bases in between. This CDR3 reads CASKEGAVTGELFF. The CDR3 nucleotides are TGTGCCAGCAAGGAGGGAGCGGTGACGGGAGAACTGTTTTTT.

This clone was counted once. V gene TRBV2 combines with J gene TRBJ2-2; 7 bases are a match to TRBD2. The CDR3 extends over 19 amino acids. With V trimmed by 2 bases and J by 1 base, 13 bases remained unmatched. The germline CDR1 and CDR2 sequences are SNHLY and FYNNEI. The CDR3 DNA is TGTGCCAGCAGTGAAACCCGGGGCGGCGGGGGAGGGAACACCGGGGAGCTGTTTTTT. Translation gives CASSETRGGGGGNTGELFF.

The gene calls are TRBV7-9 and TRBJ2-1; 8 bases are shared with TRBD2. The length of the CDR3 is 16 residues. Germline loops: CDR1 SEHNR, CDR2 FQNEAQ (reference sequence). The V segment lost 1 base and the J segment 3 bases; nucleotides outside the gene matches: 5. CDR3 nucleotides: TGTGCCAGCAGCTTAGGGATGAGCGGGGGCTACAATGAGCAGTTCTTC. Residues: CASSLGMSGGYNEQFF. The whole variable domain, remainder taken from reference TRBV7-9 and TRBJ2-1, is DTGVSQNPRHKITKRGQNVTFRCDPISEHNRLYWYRQTLGQGPEFLTYFQNEAQLEKSRLLSDRFSAERPKGSFSTLEIQRTEQGDSAMYLCASSLGMSGGYNEQFFGPGTRLTVL.

This chain links TRBV6-6 with TRBJ1-3; D possibly corresponds to TRBD1 (6 bases). The germline V and J ends were trimmed by 5 bases and 0 bases, with 11 bases remaining between them. Germline values: CDR1 MNHNY, CDR2 SVGAGI (reference sequence). This CDR3 has 15 residues. CDR3 protein: CASSGDRSSGNTIYF. DNA of the CDR3: TGTGCCAGCAGTGGAGACAGGAGCTCTGGAAACACCATATATTTT.

Of note for this clone: One end of the junction does not line up with germline, which may come from a read error. The gene calls are TRBV18 and TRBJ2-3; D is unresolved. The CDR3 is 12 residues long. The germline V gene has CDR1 KGHSH and CDR2 LQKENI. The CDR3 is CASSPEFTAPIF. DNA for the CDR3: TGTGCCAGCTCACCCGAATTCACAGCCCCCATTTTT.

The chain joins TRBV7-3 to TRBJ2-1; the match to TRBD2 covers 9 bases. V trimming: 5 bases; J trimming: 0 bases; junction bases outside the gene matches: 5. The CDR3 spans 16 residues. CDR1 and CDR2 from the germline V gene are SGHTA and FQGTGA. The CDR3 spells CASSVNSGGSYNEQFF. DNA for the CDR3: TGTGCCAGCAGCGTCAATAGCGGGGGCTCCTACAATGAGCAGTTCTTC.

The genes are TRBV7-9 and TRBJ2-7; 7 bases map to TRBD1. Germline lookup yields CDR1 SEHNR and CDR2 FQNEAQ (reference sequence). J was trimmed by 5 bases and V by 5 bases; bases with no gene match: 12. This CDR3 has 15 residues. The CDR3 is CASSLHDRAVHEQYF. The DNA of the CDR3 is TGTGCCAGCAGCCTCCACGACAGGGCCGTACACGAGCAGTACTTC.

This chain connects TRBV9 to TRBJ1-2; 8 nucleotides align to TRBD1. The germline V gene encodes CDR1 SGDLS and CDR2 YYNGEE. Losses at the gene ends were 3 bases for V and 8 bases for J; bases not matched to a gene: 3. There are 12 residues in the CDR3. CDR3: CASSAGGAGYTF. The DNA of the CDR3 is TGTGCCAGCAGCGCAGGGGGCGCCGGCTACACCTTC.

The rearrangement joins TRBV6-1 to TRBJ1-2, with D possibly TRBD1 on 6 matching bases. V was cut by 1 base and J by 8 bases, with 17 bases left in between. Germline values: CDR1 MNHNS, CDR2 SASEGT. CDR3 size: 15 residues. As DNA, the CDR3 is TGTGCCAGCAGTGAAGACTTTCAGGGGACGGGGGGCTACACCTTC. Amino acid sequence: CASSEDFQGTGGYTF.

This clone was recorded a few times. Germline and junction disagree at one end, which may indicate a read error. In DNA form, the CDR3 reads TGTGCCAGCAGCGTAGCTCTAGCGGGGGACCAGACGTTC. This sequence encodes CASSVALAGDQTF. The chain is built from TRBV9 and TRBJ2-4, with 10 nucleotides matching TRBD2. CDR1 and CDR2 (germline): SGDLS, YYNGEE. This CDR3 spans 13 amino acids.

The chain carries TRBV5-1 and TRBJ1-1, with D hard to call. This CDR3 is built from 16 residues. Germline V gene data show CDR1 as SGHRS and CDR2 as YFSETQ. V was cut by 0 bases and J by 4 bases, with 16 bases left in between. The CDR3 here is CASSLDFRGRVTEAFF. The DNA for the CDR3 is TGCGCCAGCAGCTTGGACTTTCGGGGAAGGGTCACTGAAGCTTTCTTT.

The gene calls are TRBV10-3 and TRBJ2-1, with a possible D match to TRBD1 (8 bases). The CDR3 extends over 16 amino acids. V was clipped by 3 bases and J by 9 bases, with 21 bases between them. The V gene's germline CDR1 is ENHRY and CDR2 SYGVKD. In DNA form, the CDR3 reads TGTGCCATCAGTGAACTGGGGGGGACAGGCGGGGGTGAGCAGTTCTTC. This sequence encodes CAISELGGTGGGEQFF.

The chain uses TRBV7-8 and TRBJ1-1, with a tentative D call TRBD1 (5 bases). The germline V gene encodes CDR1 SGHVS and CDR2 FQNEAQ. The CDR3 runs 14 residues. Trimming took off 1 base at V and 1 base at J, with 7 bases between the two ends. CDR3 amino acids: CASSLGQGNTEAFF. Written as DNA, the CDR3 is TGTGCCAGCAGCTTAGGGCAGGGGAACACTGAAGCTTTCTTT.

V is TRBV11-2 and J is TRBJ2-4; 7 nucleotides agree with TRBD1. The CDR3 consists of 14 residues. The germline V gene has CDR1 SGHAT and CDR2 FQNNGV. Trimming cost V 8 bases and J 3 bases; bases outside gene matches: 7. CDR3 sequence reads: CASGSYRGKNIQYF. CDR3 nucleotides: TGTGCCAGCGGTTCCTACAGGGGCAAAAACATTCAGTACTTC.

The rearrangement uses TRBV5-1 and TRBJ2-7; 7 bases line up with TRBD1. The CDR3 is 16 amino acids. CDR1 is SGHRS, CDR2 YFSETQ, per germline. V dropped 0 bases and J dropped 1; count of bases not matched to a gene: 7. The CDR3 is CASSLAGTAVSYEQYF. CDR3 DNA: TGCGCCAGCAGCTTGGCGGGGACAGCCGTATCCTACGAGCAGTACTTC.

This chain connects TRBV2 to TRBJ2-7; D may be TRBD1 (5 bases). The CDR3 loop spans 12 amino acids. V was pared by 8 bases and J by 3 bases, with 11 bases between. The germline V gene has CDR1 SNHLY and CDR2 FYNNEI. In nucleotides, the CDR3 is TGTGCCAGCCAGGGCCTCGTCTACGAGCAGTACTTC. Translation gives CASQGLVYEQYF.

J is TRBJ1-1 and V is TRBV2, with D possibly being TRBD1 (6 bases). The V gene's germline CDR1 is SNHLY and CDR2 FYNNEI. Trimming removed 4 bases from V and 4 bases from J, with 13 bases in between. This CDR3 region has 14 residues. CDR3 residues: CASSVRGSRTEAFF. The CDR3 bases are TGTGCCAGCAGTGTAAGGGGGAGCCGCACTGAAGCTTTCTTT.

This clone was picked up a small number of times. The CDR3 coding sequence is TGTGCCAGCAGCCCAGGGTACCCTGAAGCTTTCTTT. Translation: CASSPGYPEAFF. This chain links TRBV25-1 with TRBJ1-1; D possibly corresponds to TRBD1 (5 bases). The CDR3 loop spans 12 amino acids. CDR1 MGHDK and CDR2 SYGVNS come from the germline V gene. The germline V and J ends were trimmed by 6 bases and 6 bases, with 11 bases remaining between them.

The CDR3 nucleotides are TGTGCCAGCGGCCCGAACACTGAAGCTTTCTTT. Its translation is CASGPNTEAFF. V usage is TRBV6-6 and J usage is TRBJ1-1; D is uncertain. This CDR3 region has 11 residues. Trimming removed 8 bases from V and 1 base from J, with 5 bases in between. Germline CDR1 reads MNHNY; CDR2 reads SVGAGI (reference sequence).

The gene calls are TRBV25-1 and TRBJ2-1; 7 bases agree with TRBD1. There are 14 residues in the CDR3. Germline V gene data show CDR1 as MGHDK and CDR2 as SYGVNS. The trim removed 3 bases at V and 4 bases at J, leaving 3 bases unmatched. This CDR3 reads CASSEGQQYNEQFF. DNA of the CDR3: TGTGCCAGCAGTGAGGGACAGCAATACAATGAGCAGTTCTTC. Together with reference TRBV25-1 and TRBJ2-1, the CDR3 gives the full variable domain: EADIYQTPRYLVIGTGKKITLECSQTMGHDKMYWYQQDPGMELHLIHYSYGVNSTEKGDLSSESTVSRIRTEHFPLTLESARPSHTSQYLCASSEGQQYNEQFFGPGTRLTVL.

V gene TRBV5-1 combines with J gene TRBJ1-2; 9 nucleotides line up with TRBD1. Trimming took 2 bases from V and 6 from J; bases not matched to a gene: 8. CDR1 and CDR2 (germline): SGHRS, YFSETQ. CDR3 size: 15 residues. The CDR3 protein is CASSLLTGTGNGYTF. For the CDR3, the DNA is TGCGCCAGCAGCTTACTTACCGGGACAGGGAATGGCTACACCTTC. Together with reference TRBV5-1 and TRBJ1-2, the CDR3 gives the full variable domain: KAGVTQTPRYLIKTRGQQVTLSCSPISGHRSVSWYQQTPGQGLQFLFEYFSETQRNKGNFPGRFSGRQFSNSRSEMNVSTLELGDSALYLCASSLLTGTGNGYTFGSGTRLTVV.

The chain combines TRBV5-8 with TRBJ2-2; D not certain. In germline, CDR1 is SGHTS, CDR2 YDEGEE. V dropped 4 bases and J dropped 6 bases, with 7 bases sitting between them. The CDR3 runs 12 residues. This chain's CDR3 is CASSARSGELFF. CDR3 DNA: TGTGCCAGCAGCGCGCGTTCCGGGGAGCTGTTTTTT.

This clone has just a few counts. This sequence joins TRBV2 and TRBJ1-1, with TRBD1 as a possible D gene (6 bases). Germline V gene sequence: CDR1 SNHLY, CDR2 FYNNEI. Trimming removed 6 bases from V and 3 bases from J, with 8 bases in between. CDR3 length: 12 residues. The CDR3: CASSTGYTEAFF. CDR3 coding DNA: TGTGCCAGCAGCACAGGGTACACTGAAGCTTTCTTT.

The chain employs TRBV5-1 and TRBJ1-6; 7 bases match TRBD1. Germline V lookup: CDR1 SGHRS, CDR2 YFSETQ. CDR3 length: 16 amino acids. V was pared by 3 bases and J by 2 bases, with 5 bases of the junction left unmatched. The DNA for the CDR3 is TGCGCCAGCAGCTCGACCGGGACAGCCTATAATTCACCCCTCCACTTT. Encoded protein: CASSSTGTAYNSPLHF.

This chain connects TRBV18 to TRBJ2-3; a possible D gene is TRBD1 (6 bases). This CDR3 comprises 15 residues. The ends were cut back, 2 bases at V and 2 bases at J, with 11 bases in the middle. CDR1 and CDR2 (germline): KGHSH, LQKENI. The CDR3: CASSPGTGTTDTQYF. Here the CDR3 DNA reads TGTGCCAGCTCACCAGGCACAGGGACCACAGATACGCAGTATTTT.

This chain connects TRBV6-1 to TRBJ2-3; D is possibly TRBD1 (5 bases). This CDR3 has 15 residues. Germline assignment: CDR1 MNHNS and CDR2 SASEGT. V was clipped by 5 bases and J by 3 bases, with 15 bases between them. As DNA, the CDR3 is TGTGCCAGCAGTATAGACAGAGTGATGACAGATACGCAGTATTTT. Amino acid sequence: CASSIDRVMTDTQYF.